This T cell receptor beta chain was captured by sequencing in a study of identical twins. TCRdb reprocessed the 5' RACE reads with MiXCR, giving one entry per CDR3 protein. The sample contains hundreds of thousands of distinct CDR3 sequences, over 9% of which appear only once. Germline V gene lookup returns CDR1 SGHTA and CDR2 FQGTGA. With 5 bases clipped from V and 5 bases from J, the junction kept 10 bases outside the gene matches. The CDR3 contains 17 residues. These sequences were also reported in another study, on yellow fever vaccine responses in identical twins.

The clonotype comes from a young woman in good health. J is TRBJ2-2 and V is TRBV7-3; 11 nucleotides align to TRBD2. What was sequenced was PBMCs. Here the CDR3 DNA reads TGTGCCAGCAGCCCCCCGGGACTAGCGGACGGAACCGGGGAGCTGTTTTTT. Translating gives CASSPPGLADGTGELFF.